This TCR beta chain was sequenced for a study of cytomegalovirus exposure and HLA in healthy donors. Study-level findings and limits: Altogether, about 160 TCR beta chains were recorded as cytomegalovirus-associated. Presence/absence analyses assumed roughly uniform sequencing depth across donors. Versus the roughly 690-donor mean, an Asian-associated ancestry cluster reportedly showed fewer N-insertions in a later analysis. Reports indicated that the classifier achieved high specificity and sensitivity in diagnosing cytomegalovirus status.

Germline values: CDR1 SEHNR, CDR2 FQNEAQ (reference sequence). The ends were cut back, 6 bases at V and 7 bases at J, with 12 bases in the middle. The CDR3 totals 12 residues. Notes on this clone: What it recognizes is unknown.

Primers: 60 Vbeta forward and 13 Jbeta reverse. This table comes from immunoSEQ multiplex PCR, and its TCRdb copy is limited to in-frame clones, with some not included. The sample has about 120,000 clones, around 75% seen once. The chain uses TRBV7-9 and TRBJ1-2; D ambiguous. This sequence originates from a young man in good health and CMV-seronegative. Specimen: PBMCs. The CDR3 nucleotides are TGTGCCAGCAGTCAAGGCGCAGGTGGCTACACCTTC. As protein: CASSQGAGGYTF.